The rows below give T cell receptor beta chains drawn from one sample of a study of blood T cell repertoires in COVID-19. Sequenced by immunoSEQ multiplex PCR; TCRdb stores in-frame clones only, minus some. The table lists under 250,000 clones, 65% to 85% of them singletons. Sample: peripheral blood. Receptors were obtained from a middle-aged man with acute or convalescent COVID-19. CDR3s include the opening cysteine and the closing phenylalanine or tryptophan. The D gene is left open where the match is weak. Size is omitted from some rows. Given values are once, few, many or a class for expanded clones.

-,TRBJ1-2,TRBV10-3,-,CAISDQEKKAHGYTF,TGTGCCATCAGTGATCAAGAGAAAAAAGCGCATGGCTACACCTTC
once,TRBJ2-1,TRBV11-2,TRBD2,CASSQLAGGDPFF,TGTGCCAGCAGCCAACTAGCGGGAGGGGATCCGTTCTTC
-,TRBJ2-2,TRBV7-2,TRBD2,CASSLNVAGGANTGELFF,TGTGCCAGCAGCTTAAACGTAGCGGGAGGTGCGAACACCGGGGAGCTGTTTTTT
-,TRBJ1-1,TRBV11-3,-,CASSLRTSRGANTEAFF,TGTGCCAGCAGCTTACGTACCAGCCGTGGGGCTAACACTGAAGCTTTCTTT
-,TRBJ1-1,TRBV6-5,-,CASTPSQGSTEAFF,TGTGCCAGCACCCCCTCCCAGGGGAGTACTGAAGCTTTCTTT
-,TRBJ1-1,TRBV6-6,-,CASSYTDRSTEAFF,TGTGCCAGCAGTTACACTGACAGGAGCACTGAAGCTTTCTTT
-,TRBJ2-5,TRBV11-3,-,CASSRGETQYF,TGTGCCAGCAGCCGCGGAGAGACCCAGTACTTC
-,TRBJ1-1,TRBV9,-,CASSRDLNTEAFF,TGTGCCAGCAGCCGGGACTTGAACACTGAAGCTTTCTTT
-,TRBJ1-2,TRBV9,-,CASSVGRGGSGGYTF,TGTGCCAGCAGCGTAGGTCGTGGGGGTAGCGGTGGCTACACCTTC
-,TRBJ1-5,TRBV2,TRBD1,CASSVRQGAQPQHF,TGTGCCAGCAGTGTACGACAGGGGGCTCAGCCCCAGCATTTT
-,TRBJ2-7,TRBV5-5,TRBD1,CASSLADRVYEQYF,TGTGCCAGCAGCTTGGCGGACAGGGTGTACGAGCAGTACTTC
-,TRBJ2-7,TRBV7-6,-,CASSLGGAGNEQYF,TGTGCCAGCAGCTTAGGGGGCGCTGGGAACGAGCAGTACTTC
-,TRBJ2-3,TRBV5-1,-,CASSLDPAGSTDTQYF,TGCGCCAGCAGCTTGGATCCCGCGGGAAGCACAGATACGCAGTATTTT
-,TRBJ1-1,TRBV5-1,TRBD1,CASRKTGGNTEAFF,TGCGCCAGCAGAAAGACAGGGGGCAACACTGAAGCTTTCTTT
once,TRBJ2-7,TRBV4-2,TRBD1,CASSQELAGGIYEQYF,TGTGCCAGCAGCCAAGAGTTGGCAGGGGGCATCTACGAGCAGTACTTC
-,TRBJ2-7,TRBV23-1,TRBD1,CASISEAQGGEQYF,TGCGCCAGCATAAGCGAAGCACAGGGGGGTGAGCAGTACTTC
-,TRBJ2-3,TRBV15,TRBD2,CATSRGGLATTDTQYF,TGTGCCACCAGCAGAGGGGGACTAGCAACCACAGATACGCAGTATTTT
-,TRBJ2-1,TRBV5-1,-,CASSFSKRLQFF,TGCGCCAGCAGCTTCTCGAAGAGGCTTCAGTTCTTC